This note documents a single T cell receptor beta chain sequence. The primer mix had 60 Vbeta and 13 Jbeta primers. Libraries were prepared by immunoSEQ multiplex PCR; TCRdb keeps only in-frame clonotypes and omits some of them. The table includes 150,000 to 200,000 clones, roughly 85% detected once. This entry is derived from a study of cytomegalovirus exposure and HLA in healthy donors. At the level of the study: Researchers previously reported finding roughly 120 million unique TCR beta sequences from approximately 200 million T cells.

The CDR3 is 13 amino acids. Germline CDR1 is SGHTA and CDR2 is FQGNSA. The V end lost 2 bases, the J end lost 3 bases, and 7 bases lay between the germline ends. The TCR sequence derives from a woman aged 50 to 60 in good health and CMV-seronegative. This chain joins TRBV7-2 and TRBJ1-2, with no clear D. Sequencing was carried out using PBMCs. CDR3 nucleotide sequence: TGTGCCAGCAGCTTACGGCGGCACTATGGCTACACCTTC. It translates to CASSLRRHYGYTF.